What follows describes a single T cell receptor (beta chain). Its specificity is not known. The entry originates in a study of identical twins. Overall study findings and caveats: The degree of excess twin sharing was weaker in beta out-of-frame sequences. Alpha sequences that were out-of-frame and twin-shared showed an excess of low generation probability.

TCRdb analysed the 5' RACE reads with MiXCR anew, one entry per CDR3 protein. The data contain around 960,000 distinct CDR3 sequences, roughly an eighth of them singletons. Germline CDR1 LGHDT, CDR2 YNNKEL (reference sequence). This CDR3 is 14 amino acids long. V lost 3 bases, J lost 5 bases, and 12 bases lay in between. The data were also submitted as part of a second study, on yellow fever vaccine responses in identical twins.

The genes are TRBV3-1 and TRBJ2-3, with D unclear. Sequencing was carried out using PBMCs. The receptor was derived from a young woman in good health. The DNA of the CDR3 is TGTGCCAGCAGCCAGGCGACAACTAAAGATACGCAGTATTTT. It codes for CASSQATTKDTQYF.